This T cell receptor beta chain was retrieved from a study of T cell repertoires in cytomegalovirus infection. Study in general: HLA-C-restricted CMV epitopes, recently identified, and well-studied HLA-B-restricted ones were used by the study.

One entry per CDR3 protein results from TCRdb running MiXCR on the reads. The sample gives hundreds of thousands of distinct CDR3 sequences, 30% to 35% of which show up once; 15% to 20% is in the top ten. The V gene lost 5 bases and the J gene lost 3 bases, with 17 bases spanning the gap. Per germline, CDR1 SGHTA and CDR2 FQGNSA. The length of the CDR3 is 15 residues. This clonotype was counted many times. The antigen is unknown. Study results and caveats: The cumulative frequency of public TCR beta families identified carriers of CMV plus the relevant HLA.

The sequence was obtained from a human donor in good health (CMV status not recorded). Some clones in this sample may be carry-over from other donors' samples. The sequencing used cultured PBMCs, collected from culture after CMV antigen stimulation. The chain carries TRBV7-2 and TRBJ2-7, with D unclear. CDR3 nucleotides: TGTGCCAGCAGCCAAGAGGCTTGGACCTTCTACGAGCAGTACTTC. It codes for CASSQEAWTFYEQYF.